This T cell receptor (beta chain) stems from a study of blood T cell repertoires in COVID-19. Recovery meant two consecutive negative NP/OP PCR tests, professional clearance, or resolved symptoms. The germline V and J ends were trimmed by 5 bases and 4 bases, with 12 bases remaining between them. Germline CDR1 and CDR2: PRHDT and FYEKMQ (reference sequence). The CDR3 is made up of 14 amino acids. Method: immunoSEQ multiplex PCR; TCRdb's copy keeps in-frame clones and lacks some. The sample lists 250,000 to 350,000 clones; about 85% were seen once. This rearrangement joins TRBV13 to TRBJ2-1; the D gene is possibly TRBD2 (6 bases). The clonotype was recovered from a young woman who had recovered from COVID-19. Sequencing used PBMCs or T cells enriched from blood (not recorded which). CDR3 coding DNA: TGTGCCAGCAGCAACCGGGACTCGTACAATGAGCAGTTCTTC. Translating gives CASSNRDSYNEQFF.